This entry concerns a single TCR beta chain. These data come from a study of blood T cell repertoires in COVID-19. Study-wide context: Samples came from the United States, Italy and Spain, spanning acute and convalescent COVID-19.

The data were produced by immunoSEQ multiplex PCR, yet TCRdb's version contains in-frame clones alone and is incomplete. This table has more than 200,000 clones, over 75% appearing once. Participants were aged about 18 to 100 years, lived in roughly 25 US areas, and enrolled virtually. Assignment of participants to cohorts was predicated upon participant-reported clinical history. This CDR3 spans 14 amino acids. In germline, CDR1 is SGHNT, CDR2 YYREEE (reference sequence). The V gene end was trimmed by 3 bases and the J gene end by 5 bases; junction bases not matched to a gene: 6. The sample was PBMCs or T cells enriched from blood (not recorded which). The chain employs TRBV5-4 and TRBJ1-2; 8 nucleotides align to TRBD1. The sequence was collected from a woman between 40 and 50 years old with acute COVID-19. CDR3 sequence (DNA): TGTGCCAGCAGCTCTAATACAGGGGGGTATGGCTACACCTTC. Translating gives CASSSNTGGYGYTF.